These T cell receptor beta chains were read from a single sample in a study of vaccination effects on CD4 cells after COVID-19. TCRdb's copy holds only in-frame clones and misses some; the assay was immunoSEQ multiplex PCR. In the table there are 30,000 to 35,000 clones, roughly four fifths of which are singletons. Their antigens are not known. This sample comprised CD4+ T cells from PBMCs cultured without peptide, obtained after COVID-19 vaccination. Receptor source: a human donor who had a prior SARS-CoV-2 infection. Each CDR3 is given with its conserved first and last residue. The D gene is left open where the match is weak. Size is stated for part of the rows, as once, few or many counts, or as a class when the clone is expanded.

.	.	TRBV5-8	TRBJ2-3	14	CASSYNDWTDTQYF	TGTGCCAGCAGCTATAATGACTGGACAGATACGCAGTATTTT
.	TRBD2	TRBV7-3	TRBJ2-1	15	CASSFGGRGYNEQFF	TGTGCCAGCAGCTTCGGCGGGAGGGGCTACAATGAGCAGTTCTTC
.	.	TRBV12-3/TRBV12-4	TRBJ1-3	13	CASSLSPGNTIYF	TGTGCCAGCAGTTTGAGCCCTGGGAACACCATATATTTT
few	.	TRBV12-5	TRBJ1-1	14	CASGPNGWGTEAFF	TGTGCTAGTGGTCCAAACGGTTGGGGCACTGAAGCTTTCTTT
.	.	TRBV5-4	TRBJ2-3	15	CASRGSRRGTDTQYF	TGTGCCAGCAGAGGAAGTCGTAGGGGAACAGATACGCAGTATTTT
.	TRBD2	TRBV5-4	TRBJ2-2	16	CASSPGTSGVTGELFF	TGTGCCAGCAGCCCCGGGACTAGCGGGGTCACCGGGGAGCTGTTTTTT
few	.	TRBV4-3	TRBJ1-6	15	CASSQVYDSNSPLHF	TGCGCCAGCAGCCAAGTTTACGACAGTAATTCACCCCTCCACTTT
once	.	TRBV20-1	TRBJ1-1	11	CSARTAGVGFF	TGCAGTGCTAGGACGGCAGGGGTCGGTTTCTTT
.	.	TRBV30	TRBJ1-2	15	CAWSTLRGLRSGYTF	TGTGCCTGGAGTACCCTTAGGGGGTTAAGGAGTGGCTACACCTTC
.	.	TRBV7-9	TRBJ2-5	15	CASSWGRAGQETQYF	TGTGCCAGCAGCTGGGGGCGGGCAGGACAAGAGACCCAGTACTTC
.	TRBD1	TRBV3-1/TRBV3-2	TRBJ1-6	15	CASSHGDRGNSPLHF	TGTGCCAGCAGCCACGGGGACAGGGGTAATTCACCCCTCCACTTT
.	TRBD2	TRBV29-1	TRBJ2-5	13	CSVRTSGPQTQYF	TGCAGCGTTCGGACTAGCGGGCCCCAGACCCAGTACTTC
once	TRBD2	TRBV30	TRBJ2-7	15	CAWSVSAGGMYEQYF	TGTGCCTGGAGTGTCTCGGCGGGGGGGATGTACGAGCAGTACTTC
few	TRBD2	TRBV3-1/TRBV3-2	TRBJ2-7	15	CASSQERGGAYEQYF	TGTGCCAGCAGCCAAGAGCGGGGGGGGGCCTACGAGCAGTACTTC